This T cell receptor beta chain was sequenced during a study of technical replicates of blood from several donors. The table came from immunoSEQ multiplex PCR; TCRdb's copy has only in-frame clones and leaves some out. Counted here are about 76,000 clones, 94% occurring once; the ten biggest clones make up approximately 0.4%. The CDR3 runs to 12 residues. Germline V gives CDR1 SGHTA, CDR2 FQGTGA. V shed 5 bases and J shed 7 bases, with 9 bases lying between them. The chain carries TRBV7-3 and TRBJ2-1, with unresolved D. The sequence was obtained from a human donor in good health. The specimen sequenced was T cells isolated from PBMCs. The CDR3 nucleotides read TGTGCCAGCAGCCGAAATAGAAATGAGCAGTTCTTC. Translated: CASSRNRNEQFF.